The source of this T cell receptor (beta chain) is a study of post-analysis software for immune sequencing data. Overall study results and limits: Strong co-clustering by F measure was evident for samples that had been prepared in the same batch. About five TRBV segments were more frequent in patients than controls; TRBV5-6, TRBV5-1 and TRBV20-1 belonged to this group.

Included in the TCR beta cDNA libraries were unique molecular identifiers. MiXCR, applied by TCRdb to the PCR reads, yields one record per CDR3 protein. The sample gives about 460,000 distinct CDR3 sequences, 45% of which show up once; around an eighth is in the top ten. A remark on this clonotype: Its antigen is unknown.

From germline, CDR1 is DFQATT and CDR2 SNEGSKA (reference sequence). The CDR3 length is 13 residues. Sequenced sample: blood. The sequence was collected from a girl aged 5-17 years with multiple sclerosis. The gene calls are TRBV20-1 and TRBJ2-5; D is possibly TRBD1 or TRBD2 (6 bases each). The closer fit of TRBJ2-7 to the DNA end suggests the J call may be wrong. This CDR3 is CSASWGAPYEQYF. The CDR3, as DNA: TGCAGTGCTTCGTGGGGGGCCCCCTACGAGCAGTACTTC.